This T cell receptor beta chain was sequenced for a study of T cell changes during pregnancy in multiple sclerosis. Sequenced by immunoSEQ multiplex PCR; TCRdb stores in-frame clones only, minus some. The sample lists about 89,000 clones; approximately 95% were seen once. This receptor was obtained from a female donor in good health, enrolled as a control in a pregnancy study. Sample: peripheral blood, taken after pregnancy.

DNA of the CDR3: TGTGCCAGCAGCTCTAGCGGGAGGATCTCGGATACGCAGTATTTT. Its translation: CASSSSGRISDTQYF. J is TRBJ2-3 and V is TRBV7-9, with 11 positions matching TRBD2. CDR3 length equals 15 residues. Germline values: CDR1 SEHNR, CDR2 FQNEAQ (reference sequence). The ends lost 4 bases at V and 6 bases at J; junction bases unmatched: 6.